The clone carrying this T cell receptor (beta chain) occurred many times. The sample comes from a study of CD8 T cells in ankylosing spondylitis. TCRdb used MiXCR to reprocess the 5' RACE reads, holding one entry per CDR3 protein. The data contain fewer than 350,000 distinct CDR3 sequences, 11% of them singletons. Trimming stripped 6 bases from V and 0 bases from J, with 10 bases between. Germline V CDR1 and CDR2: MDHEN, SYDVKM. CDR3 size: 14 residues. What was sequenced was blood, either unsorted or a sorted T cell fraction (not recorded which). The chain uses TRBV28 and TRBJ2-3; D unclear. The TCR comes from a female donor with ankylosing spondylitis or in good health (not recorded which). The CDR3 region is CASRKLDSTDTQYF. In nucleotides, the CDR3 is TGTGCCAGCAGGAAGTTGGATAGCACAGATACGCAGTATTTT. Full variable domain (missing parts from reference TRBV28 and TRBJ2-3): DVKVTQSSRYLVKRTGEKVFLECVQDMDHENMFWYRQDPGLGLRLIYFSYDVKMKEKGDIPEGYSVSREKKERFSLILESASTNQTSMYLCASRKLDSTDTQYFGPGTRLTVL.